Listed below are T cell receptor beta chains from one sample, sequenced in a study of tumor-infiltrating lymphocytes in primary liver carcinoma. In TCRdb, the multiplex PCR reads were re-called with MiXCR into one record per CDR3 protein. The top ten clones hold over 15% of a sample with over 250,000 distinct CDR3 sequences, approximately 54% of them seen once. Sequenced: peripheral blood. These receptors all come from a woman aged 25 to 45 with primary liver carcinoma and hepatitis B virus infection. Both conserved end residues are part of each CDR3. D genes are given only for firm matches. Clone sizes are given selectively: once, few, many, or a class where the clone is expanded.

clone_size	d_call	j_call	v_call	cdr3_nt	cdr3_aa
many	-	TRBJ2-5	TRBV29-1	TGCAGCGTTGACTATTTACAGACCCAGTACTTC	CSVDYLQTQYF
many	-	TRBJ1-5	TRBV12-3/TRBV12-4	TGTGCCAGCAGTTCTAGCACTAACAGGAATCAGCCCCAGCATTTT	CASSSSTNRNQPQHF
-	-	TRBJ1-3	TRBV4-2	TGTGCCAGCAGCCGGGGAGCTGGAAACACCATATATTTT	CASSRGAGNTIYF
-	TRBD1	TRBJ2-7	TRBV13	TGTGCCAGCAGCTACAGACAAGGGACAGGATCCTACGAGCAGTACTTC	CASSYRQGTGSYEQYF
many	-	TRBJ1-2	TRBV6-2/TRBV6-3	TGTGCCAGCAGTTACGCGGGGGGCGCAGTCGGTGGCTACACCTTC	CASSYAGGAVGGYTF
-	-	TRBJ2-7	TRBV6-1	TGTGCCACCTACGATGGGACAATGTTGAGTGACGAGCAGTACTTC	CATYDGTMLSDEQYF
-	-	TRBJ2-1	TRBV5-1	TGCGCCAGCAACTTCATGGGGTCTGCCCCGGGCAATGAGCAGTTCTTC	CASNFMGSAPGNEQFF
-	TRBD1	TRBJ1-5	TRBV28	TGTGCCAGCAGTTCTTTATGGACAGGGTGGGACAATCAGCCCCAGCATTTT	CASSSLWTGWDNQPQHF
many	-	TRBJ2-7	TRBV11-2	TGTGCCAGCAGCTCGGCTGTTACCTCCTACGAGCAGTACTTC	CASSSAVTSYEQYF
-	-	TRBJ1-2	TRBV6-1	TGTGCCAGCAGTGACCGCCCTTACGGGGGACGGGGCTACACCTTC	CASSDRPYGGRGYTF
-	-	TRBJ2-7	TRBV12-3/TRBV12-4	TGTGCCAGCAGTGGACCATTCAGGGGTACCTACGAGCAGTACTTC	CASSGPFRGTYEQYF
few	-	TRBJ1-2	TRBV4-1	TGCGCCAGCAGAAATGGGGTAAACTATGGCTACACCTTC	CASRNGVNYGYTF
-	-	TRBJ2-5	TRBV10-2	TGCGCCACCATGAGCGGGTGGTACCAAGAGACCCAGTACTTC	CATMSGWYQETQYF
-	-	TRBJ2-5	TRBV11-2	TGTGCCAGCAGCTTGGCAGGGGGGATGAGGACCCAGTACTTC	CASSLAGGMRTQYF
-	-	TRBJ1-6	TRBV11-2	TGTACCAGCAGTCCATATTCACCCCTCCACTTT	CTSSPYSPLHF
-	-	TRBJ2-7	TRBV6-1	TGTGCCAGCAGCCAAGGGCTTAGCGAGTACGAGCAGTACTTC	CASSQGLSEYEQYF
-	TRBD1	TRBJ1-2	TRBV4-3	TGCGCCAGCGGCCAAGGGACAGGGAACTATGGCTACAGCTTC	CASGQGTGNYGYSF
-	TRBD2	TRBJ2-3	TRBV11-3	TGTACCAGCAGCTTAGGTTTTGGAGCGGGAGTAGGGGGCACAGATACGCAGTATTTT	CTSSLGFGAGVGGTDTQYF
-	TRBD2	TRBJ2-1	TRBV12-3/TRBV12-4	TGTGCCATCAGTTTTGCTAGCGGGAAAAATGAGCAGTTCTTC	CAISFASGKNEQFF
once	-	TRBJ1-3	TRBV28	TGTGCCAGCAGTTTTGGGCCGCTCTCTGGAAACACCATATATTTT	CASSFGPLSGNTIYF
few	TRBD2	TRBJ2-7	TRBV4-2	TGTGCCAGCAGCCGAATGGTGGGGACTAGCGGGAGAAGCTCCTACGAGCAGTACTTC	CASSRMVGTSGRSSYEQYF
few	-	TRBJ2-5	TRBV5-1	TGCGCCAGCAGAGTTAGTAATGGGTACCAAGAGACCCAGTACTTC	CASRVSNGYQETQYF
-	TRBD2	TRBJ2-3	TRBV10-1	TGCACCAGCAGTCCTACCCATAGCGGGAGTCTCACAGATACGCAGTATTTT	CTSSPTHSGSLTDTQYF
many	-	TRBJ1-1	TRBV6-5	TGTGCCAGCAGTTATGGAACCGAAGCTTTCTTT	CASSYGTEAFF
many	-	TRBJ2-1	TRBV4-2	TGTGCCAGCAAAGCGGATGAGGGGGGTGAGCAGTTCTTC	CASKADEGGEQFF
-	TRBD1	TRBJ2-7	TRBV28	TGTGCCAGCAGTCCTCGAGGGACAGGTGATTCGAAGAGGGACTTC	CASSPRGTGDSKRDF
-	-	TRBJ1-5	TRBV2	TGTGCCAGCATGGGGGTTAGCAATCAGCCCCAGCATTTT	CASMGVSNQPQHF
few	-	TRBJ2-7	TRBV12-3/TRBV12-4	TGTGCCAGCAGTCCTTCGGGAGTTGTAGCCTACGAGCAGTACTTC	CASSPSGVVAYEQYF
-	-	TRBJ2-6	TRBV5-6	TGTGCCACCTTTCGGGTTACTGGGGCCAACGTCCTGACTTTC	CATFRVTGANVLTF
-	-	TRBJ1-2	TRBV4-2	TGTGCCAGCAGCGAAGGAGCAGGGCTTTATGGCTACACCTTC	CASSEGAGLYGYTF
-	TRBD1	TRBJ2-7	TRBV6-2/TRBV6-3	TGTGCCAGGAGTTCCCGGGACAGGGGGCCCTACGAGCAGTACTTC	CARSSRDRGPYEQYF
-	-	TRBJ2-7	TRBV28	TGTGCCAGCAAAGGGGCCGTCCCCACCTACGAGCAGTACTTC	CASKGAVPTYEQYF
many	TRBD2	TRBJ2-2	TRBV29-1	TGCAGCGTTGGGCCCCCCACTAGCGGGGCGAACACCGGGGAGCTGTTTTTT	CSVGPPTSGANTGELFF
many	TRBD2	TRBJ2-4	TRBV11-2	TGTGCCAGCACCCACCCCCCTCTGCGGGGAGGGTACAAAAACATTCAGTACTTC	CASTHPPLRGGYKNIQYF
medium-sized	-	TRBJ2-1	TRBV11-2	TGTGCCAGCAGCCTAAGCGTAGCGTTTGAGCAGTTCTTC	CASSLSVAFEQFF
medium-sized	TRBD2	TRBJ2-1	TRBV11-2	TGTGCCAGCAGCTTATCTAGCGGGAGCTACAATGAGCAGTTCTTC	CASSLSSGSYNEQFF
few	-	TRBJ1-3	TRBV13	TGTGCCAGCAGCTTAGGTCGACAGCAAATGATGTCTGGAAACACCATATATTTT	CASSLGRQQMMSGNTIYF
few	TRBD1	TRBJ1-2	TRBV6-5	TGTGCCAGCGGTCGAGGGACAGCTGAAACAGACTATGGCTACACCTTC	CASGRGTAETDYGYTF
-	-	TRBJ1-1	TRBV20-1	TGCAGTGCTAGGGGCATGAACACTGAAGCTTTCTTT	CSARGMNTEAFF
many	TRBD2	TRBJ2-1	TRBV11-2	TGTGCCAGCAGCTTCCTCATGATAGCGACTAGCGGGAGGGCCAGTGAGCAGTTCTTC	CASSFLMIATSGRASEQFF
many	TRBD1	TRBJ2-7	TRBV6-5	TGTGCCACCCGGACAGGGGCAAACGAGCAGTACTTC	CATRTGANEQYF
many	-	TRBJ2-5	TRBV29-1	TGCAGCGTCGTCCGCCGAGGCGGTGTGGAGACCCAGTACTTC	CSVVRRGGVETQYF
-	TRBD1	TRBJ2-7	TRBV6-5	TGTGCCAGCAATTACTCGATACAGGGGGCAACCTACGAGCAGTACTTC	CASNYSIQGATYEQYF
many	-	TRBJ2-4	TRBV12-3/TRBV12-4	TGTGCCAGCAGTTTTAATCGCTACTATCAGTACTTC	CASSFNRYYQYF
-	-	TRBJ2-1	TRBV7-8	TGTGCCAGCAGCTTATTAAAGGGGGAACAGTTATACAATGAGCAGTTCTTC	CASSLLKGEQLYNEQFF
many	TRBD2	TRBJ2-1	TRBV29-1	TGCAGCGTTGGAGCGGGAGTACGATACAATGAGCAGTTCTTC	CSVGAGVRYNEQFF